The entry below gives a single T cell receptor beta chain sequence along with its context. Antigen: not known. The source of the sample is a study of T cells after yellow fever vaccination. Looking at the study overall: Fractions of low cell number were prepared using SMART-Seq v4 Ultra Low Input. The study's findings and limits: A weaker but faster secondary response was observed, peaking on day 5 versus 15.

The V and J ends lost 3 bases and 8 bases respectively, with 15 bases between them. The germline gives CDR1 SGHRS, CDR2 YFSETQ. The CDR3 has 14 residues. The TCR cDNA carried a universal primer site and UMIs from 5'RACE template switching. TCRdb analysed the 5' RACE reads with MiXCR anew, one entry per CDR3 protein. The table includes 250,000 or so distinct CDR3 sequences, less than 9% detected once. J is TRBJ2-1 and V is TRBV5-1; the D gene is possibly TRBD2 (7 bases). The receptor comes from a man between 25 and 39 years old who received the YFV17D yellow fever vaccine. The sample was CD4+ T cells sorted from PBMCs, taken 15 days after the yellow fever booster vaccination. The CDR3 DNA reads TGCGCCAGCAGCTCCGGAAGGGGGGGCGATGAGCAGTTCTTC. It yields the protein CASSSGRGGDEQFF.